The 30 T cell receptor beta chains listed next were all sequenced from one sample in a study of blood T cells in healthy people across ages. A second PCR of 7 to 11 cycles used a sample-barcoded 5' primer and a J-beta primer mix. TCRdb analysed the 5' RACE reads with MiXCR anew, one entry per CDR3 protein. The table has about 1.8 million distinct CDR3 sequences, 49% seen once. Sequencing was carried out using blood. These receptors all come from a woman aged 40-49 years in good health.

This clonotype came up many times. The chain uses TRBV20-1 and TRBJ2-5; 9 bases line up with TRBD1. Losses at the gene ends were 5 bases for V and 4 bases for J; bases not matched to a gene: 5. This CDR3 comprises 13 residues. Germline assignment: CDR1 DFQATT and CDR2 SNEGSKA (reference sequence). The CDR3 loop reads CSADGTGRETQYF. For the CDR3, the DNA is TGCAGTGCTGACGGGACAGGGCGAGAGACCCAGTACTTC.

V usage is TRBV9 and J usage is TRBJ2-4; no definite D call. The assigned J gene may be wrong: the sequence end matches TRBJ2-5 better. This CDR3 is built from 15 residues. The germline gives CDR1 SGDLS, CDR2 YYNGEE. CDR3 residues: CASSVTPQISETQYF. The CDR3, as DNA: TGTGCCAGCAGCGTAACACCTCAGATTTCAGAGACCCAGTACTTC.

The chain carries TRBV5-1 and TRBJ2-1, with 7 bases matching TRBD1. V trimming: 1 base; J trimming: 9 bases; junction bases outside the gene matches: 13. The germline V gene encodes CDR1 SGHRS and CDR2 YFSETQ. CDR3 length: 16 amino acids. CDR3 coding DNA: TGCGCCAGCAGCTTGTGGAGACAGGGAATCAAGGGTGAGCAGTTCTTC. This translates into CASSLWRQGIKGEQFF.

This clonotype has just a few counts. J is TRBJ2-3 and V is TRBV9, with 8 bases aligning to TRBD1. V gave up 3 bases and J gave up 4 bases; unmatched junction bases: 7. Germline V CDR1 and CDR2: SGDLS, YYNGEE. The CDR3 covers 15 residues. The CDR3: CASSGQGRGADTQYF. The CDR3 coding sequence is TGTGCCAGCAGCGGACAGGGGAGAGGGGCAGATACGCAGTATTTT. Full variable domain (remainder filled in from reference TRBV9 and TRBJ2-3): DSGVTQTPKHLITATGQRVTLRCSPRSGDLSVYWYQQSLDQGLQFLIQYYNGEERAKGNILERFSAQQFPDLHSELNLSSLELGDSALYFCASSGQGRGADTQYFGPGTRLTVL.

This rearrangement joins TRBV4-3 to TRBJ1-5; no clear D. Per the germline V gene, CDR1 is LGHNA and CDR2 is YSLEER. V lost 0 bases, J lost 10 bases, and 16 bases lay in between. The CDR3 spans 15 residues. CDR3 nucleotides: TGCGCCAGCAGCCAAGATTACAGCCCCGCTGACCCCCAGCATTTT. The encoded protein is CASSQDYSPADPQHF.

This clonotype was detected ten times or more. A much larger clonotype is one base distant, so this may be a read error. The chain combines TRBV29-1 with TRBJ2-5; tentative D call: TRBD1 (6 bases). Germline V gives CDR1 SQVTM, CDR2 ANQGSEA. Trimming pared 7 bases from V and 9 bases from J, leaving 15 bases between. The length of the CDR3 is 11 residues. In nucleotides, the CDR3 is TGCAGCGGTGATCGACAGGCGGCCCAGTACTTC. Translation gives CSGDRQAAQYF.

The V gene is TRBV7-2, the J gene TRBJ1-5; D gene unclear. The CDR3 extends over 15 amino acids. The germline V gene has CDR1 SGHTA and CDR2 FQGNSA. The germline V and J ends were trimmed by 2 bases and 1 base, with 9 bases remaining between them. The CDR3 here is CASSLRPGSNQPQHF. The CDR3 coding sequence is TGTGCCAGCAGCTTAAGGCCCGGGAGCAATCAGCCCCAGCATTTT. Combining the CDR3 with reference TRBV7-2 and TRBJ1-5 gives the whole variable domain GAGVSQSPSNKVTEKGKDVELRCDPISGHTALYWYRQSLGQGLEFLIYFQGNSAPDKSGLPSDRFSAERTGGSVSTLTIQRTQQEDSAVYLCASSLRPGSNQPQHFGDGTRLSIL.

This clonotype was picked up a small number of times. This chain links TRBV20-1 with TRBJ1-2; D is unclear. V was clipped by 4 bases and J by 0 bases, with 12 bases between them. The CDR3 spans 14 residues. In germline, CDR1 is DFQATT, CDR2 SNEGSKA (reference sequence). This chain's CDR3 is CSAIEPGSNYGYTF. The DNA for the CDR3 is TGCAGTGCTATCGAACCGGGTTCTAACTATGGCTACACCTTC.

To note about this clonotype: Germline and junction disagree at one end, which may indicate a read error. This chain joins TRBV3-1 and TRBJ2-3; D uncertain. There are 15 residues in the CDR3. The germline gives CDR1 LGHDT, CDR2 YNNKEL (reference sequence). CDR3 sequence (DNA): TGTGCCGGCAGCCGACGACTGGGGAGCACAGATACGCAGTATTTT. Its protein product is CAGSRRLGSTDTQYF.

The J gene is TRBJ1-2, the V gene TRBV9; TRBD1 is a possible D gene (6 bases). The CDR3 sequence is 16 residues long. Trimming cost V 0 bases and J 6 bases, with 18 bases left between them. The germline gives CDR1 SGDLS, CDR2 YYNGEE. The chain's CDR3 is CASSVDRAGGFDGYTF. The CDR3 DNA reads TGTGCCAGCAGCGTAGATCGGGCGGGGGGCTTCGATGGCTACACCTTC.

The gene calls are TRBV6-2 or TRBV6-3 and TRBJ2-3; D uncertain. Germline V gene lookup returns CDR1 MNHEY and CDR2 SVGEGT. CDR3 size: 15 residues. V lost 6 bases to trimming and J lost 4 bases, with 17 bases between them. In DNA, the CDR3 is TGTGCCAGCAGAAGTTCGGGTTTAAGGGCAGATACGCAGTATTTT. It yields the protein CASRSSGLRADTQYF.

The chain employs TRBV4-3 and TRBJ2-5; 7 bases line up with TRBD2. From germline, CDR1 is LGHNA and CDR2 YSLEER. The V and J ends lost 0 bases and 0 bases, in that order; junction bases with no gene match: 16. The CDR3 runs to 20 residues. DNA for the CDR3: TGCGCCAGCAGCCAAGATACGGCCCTACGGGGGGAATGGTACCAAGAGACCCAGTACTTC. Translation: CASSQDTALRGEWYQETQYF.

J is TRBJ2-1 and V is TRBV9; a weak D match, TRBD2 (6 bases). Trimming shortened V by 0 bases and J by 3 bases, and 16 bases separated the two germline ends. The CDR3 spans 17 residues. CDR1 is SGDLS, CDR2 YYNGEE, per germline. This chain's CDR3 is CASSVGASRGDYNEQFF. CDR3 nucleotide sequence: TGTGCCAGCAGCGTAGGAGCCTCGCGGGGAGACTACAATGAGCAGTTCTTC. The complete variable domain, with remaining parts taken from reference TRBV9 and TRBJ2-1, reads DSGVTQTPKHLITATGQRVTLRCSPRSGDLSVYWYQQSLDQGLQFLIQYYNGEERAKGNILERFSAQQFPDLHSELNLSSLELGDSALYFCASSVGASRGDYNEQFFGPGTRLTVL.

The rearrangement links TRBV20-1 to TRBJ1-2, with 7 bases matching TRBD1. The CDR3 extends over 12 amino acids. Trimming cost V 8 bases and J 6 bases; bases outside gene matches: 9. CDR1 is DFQATT and CDR2 is SNEGSKA in the germline V gene (reference sequence). CDR3: CSLWTGLDGYTF. CDR3 coding DNA: TGCAGTTTATGGACAGGACTCGATGGCTACACCTTC.

The chain employs TRBV4-2 and TRBJ2-2; D call uncertain. This CDR3 comprises 15 residues. Germline V lookup: CDR1 LGHNA, CDR2 YNFKEQ. V gave up 0 bases and J gave up 2 bases, with 7 bases separating them. The CDR3 region has the DNA TGTGCCAGCAGCCAAGAGGAAGCCAACACCGGGGAGCTGTTTTTT. Translating gives CASSQEEANTGELFF.

This clonotype has only a few counts. J is TRBJ2-3 and V is TRBV20-1; weak D call: TRBD1 (6 bases). CDR1 is DFQATT and CDR2 is SNEGSKA in the germline V gene (reference sequence). The V gene lost 0 bases and the J gene lost 2 bases, with 12 bases spanning the gap. The CDR3 is made up of 15 amino acids. The CDR3 region is CSARDSDSYTDTQYF. CDR3 in DNA: TGCAGTGCTAGAGATTCGGACAGTTACACAGATACGCAGTATTTT.

This rearrangement joins TRBV20-1 to TRBJ1-2; the D gene is possibly TRBD1 (5 bases). V was pared by 2 bases and J by 0 bases, with 10 bases between. The CDR3 loop spans 14 amino acids. CDR1 and CDR2 (germline): DFQATT, SNEGSKA (reference sequence). CDR3 region: CSARRRDSNYGYTF. The DNA for the CDR3 is TGCAGTGCTAGAAGGCGGGACTCTAACTATGGCTACACCTTC.

This chain joins TRBV27 and TRBJ2-5, with D tentatively TRBD2 (6 bases). Per germline, CDR1 MNHEY and CDR2 SMNVEV (reference sequence). The germline V and J ends were trimmed by 5 bases and 1 base, with 17 bases remaining between them. The CDR3 spans 16 residues. The CDR3 DNA reads TGTGCCAGCAGTCCAGACCAGCCTAGCGTCCAAGAGACCCAGTACTTC. It yields the protein CASSPDQPSVQETQYF.

This clonotype was counted a few times. V usage is TRBV28 and J usage is TRBJ2-6; D is perhaps TRBD1 or TRBD2 (5 bases each). The CDR3 is 19 residues long. V was shortened by 5 bases and J by 0 bases, with 20 bases between the two germline ends. The germline V gene has CDR1 MDHEN and CDR2 SYDVKM. The CDR3 spells CASSPPPPGTSSGANVLTF. The CDR3 bases are TGTGCCAGCAGTCCTCCTCCTCCAGGGACCTCCTCTGGGGCCAACGTCCTGACTTTC.

This clonotype was detected ten times or more. The genes are TRBV29-1 and TRBJ2-1, with 9 bases lining up with TRBD1. The CDR3 totals 11 residues. The trim removed 6 bases at V and 7 bases at J, leaving 1 base unmatched. CDR1 is SQVTM, CDR2 ANQGSEA, per germline. Written as DNA, the CDR3 is TGCAGCGTCGACAGGGGGAATGAGCAGTTCTTC. Translation: CSVDRGNEQFF.

The V and J genes are TRBV5-1 and TRBJ1-6, with 7 bases aligning to TRBD1. V lost 5 bases, J lost 7 bases, and 9 bases stayed unmatched. The germline gives CDR1 SGHRS, CDR2 YFSETQ. This CDR3 is built from 15 residues. CDR3 loop: CASSSTGASNSPLHF. CDR3 nucleotide sequence: TGCGCCAGCAGTTCAACAGGGGCGAGCAATTCACCCCTCCACTTT.

The J gene is TRBJ1-5, the V gene TRBV20-1; 10 bases match TRBD1. The junction had 11 bases not matched to a gene; V was cut back by 3 bases and J by 6 bases. The CDR3 runs to 16 residues. Germline lookup yields CDR1 DFQATT and CDR2 SNEGSKA (reference sequence). The CDR3: CSASPGTGVVGQPQHF. The CDR3 coding sequence is TGCAGTGCTAGTCCCGGGACAGGGGTTGTAGGTCAGCCCCAGCATTTT.

V usage is TRBV6-6 and J usage is TRBJ1-2; possibly TRBD1 for D (5 bases). The CDR3 has 13 amino acids. Trimming stripped 6 bases from V and 4 bases from J, with 12 bases between. Germline CDR1 reads MNHNY; CDR2 reads SVGAGI (reference sequence). CDR3 nucleotide sequence: TGTGCCAGCAGCCACAGGTCACCCTATGGCTACACCTTC. Translation gives CASSHRSPYGYTF.

This clonotype was observed a handful of times. The J gene is TRBJ2-5, the V gene TRBV27; 8 positions match TRBD1. Germline CDR1 reads MNHEY; CDR2 reads SMNVEV (reference sequence). The length of the CDR3 is 14 residues. V shed 6 bases and J 2 bases; nucleotides not matched to a gene: 5. This CDR3 reads CASRDRGGQETQYF. Here the CDR3 DNA reads TGTGCCAGCAGAGACAGGGGAGGACAAGAGACCCAGTACTTC.

This clonotype was seen a single time. This chain connects TRBV6-6 to TRBJ1-2, with 7 bases fitting TRBD1. This CDR3 is built from 17 residues. Per germline, CDR1 MNHNY and CDR2 SVGAGI (reference sequence). V shed 2 bases, J shed 2 bases, and the junction held 11 bases outside the gene matches. Here the CDR3 reads CASSYMKGQEGNYGYTF. The CDR3 DNA is TGTGCCAGCAGTTACATGAAAGGACAGGAGGGAAACTATGGCTACACCTTC.

This sequence joins TRBV20-1 and TRBJ2-2; D uncertain. The V gene's germline CDR1 is DFQATT and CDR2 SNEGSKA (reference sequence). The CDR3 has 13 amino acids. V lost 0 bases to trimming and J lost 7 bases, with 9 bases between them. CDR3 in amino acids: CSARDKGFGELFF. Here the CDR3 DNA reads TGCAGTGCTAGAGATAAAGGGTTCGGGGAGCTGTTTTTT.

The genes are TRBV5-1 and TRBJ1-4; no clear D. Germline-derived CDR1 and CDR2 are SGHRS and YFSETQ. The CDR3 length is 16 residues. The ends were cut back, 3 bases at V and 0 bases at J, with 12 bases in the middle. CDR3 residues: CASSSSSVATNEKLFF. The DNA for the CDR3 is TGCGCCAGCAGCTCGTCCTCGGTTGCAACTAATGAAAAACTGTTTTTT. Full variable domain (rest looked up from reference TRBV5-1 and TRBJ1-4): KAGVTQTPRYLIKTRGQQVTLSCSPISGHRSVSWYQQTPGQGLQFLFEYFSETQRNKGNFPGRFSGRQFSNSRSEMNVSTLELGDSALYLCASSSSSVATNEKLFFGSGTQLSVL.

The chain links TRBV10-3 to TRBJ1-2; the match to TRBD1 covers 7 bases. Trimming cost V 6 bases and J 2 bases; bases outside gene matches: 0. The length of the CDR3 is 12 residues. Germline V gene data show CDR1 as ENHRY and CDR2 as SYGVKD. CDR3 in DNA: TGTGCCATCAGGACAGGGAACTATGGCTACACCTTC. Amino acids: CAIRTGNYGYTF.

V and J are TRBV28 and TRBJ2-7, with D possibly being TRBD1 or TRBD2 (5 bases each). Germline values: CDR1 MDHEN, CDR2 SYDVKM. CDR3 size: 14 residues. V was cut by 7 bases and J by 4 bases, with 17 bases left in between. The CDR3 nucleotides read TGTGCCAGCACGGGGACCGTTTCGAATTACGAGCAGTACTTC. This encodes CASTGTVSNYEQYF.

The J gene is TRBJ1-4, the V gene TRBV29-1; TRBD1 might be the D (5 bases). CDR3 length equals 11 residues. V shed 7 bases and J shed 7 bases, with 10 bases lying between them. Germline V gene lookup returns CDR1 SQVTM and CDR2 ANQGSEA. This CDR3 reads CSALGTEKLFF. The CDR3 nucleotides read TGCAGCGCCCTCGGGACTGAAAAACTGTTTTTT.